The present T cell receptor (beta chain) was sequenced within a study of blood T cell repertoires in COVID-19. In the study overall: Italy, Spain and the United States were the sources of the convalescent and acute COVID-19 samples. Nucleic acid was either cDNA or gDNA, and it came from T cells, B-cell-depleted T cells, or PBMCs.

In the original workflow: From reference gene primer amplification, estimates of nucleated cell counts were derived. Clones were read by immunoSEQ multiplex PCR, and TCRdb kept only the in-frame ones, dropping some. The V and J calls and clone size come from that table; D and trimming were worked out from the DNA. The table includes approximately 130,000 clones, 88% detected once. This clone was seen more than once but under ten times. Sequenced: peripheral blood. This receptor was identified in a human donor in a cohort sampled during active COVID-19.

CDR3 amino acids: CASSDQGLDGYTF. The CDR3, as DNA: TGTGCCAGCAGCGATCAGGGCCTCGATGGCTACACCTTC. The chain uses TRBV5-6 and TRBJ1-2; a weak D match, TRBD1 (5 bases). Germline assignment: CDR1 SGHDT and CDR2 YYEEEE. This CDR3 region has 13 residues. V lost 4 bases and J lost 6, with 13 bases in between.